The clone carrying this T cell receptor (beta chain) was seen a handful of times. Trimming shortened V by 0 bases and J by 9 bases, and 16 bases separated the two germline ends. Germline V gene lookup returns CDR1 SGHKS and CDR2 YYEKEE (reference sequence). CDR3 length equals 15 residues. Produced via immunoSEQ multiplex PCR; TCRdb's table is partial and in-frame only. The table records some 80,000 clones, roughly 85% of them present only once. As to time point: blood 2 weeks post-SBRT. The sample's treatment: 15 Gy SBRT to primary tumor, nephrectomy 4 weeks later. Blood was sampled at baseline, 2 weeks and 4 weeks after SBRT. These data are taken from a study of radiation and T cells in renal cell carcinoma. Study-level background: Nephrectomy followed 15 Gy stereotactic body radiation by 4 weeks.

The V call is TRBV5-5, the J call TRBJ1-5; D unclear. This TCR was recovered from a woman aged 45-65 years with renal cell carcinoma. The sequencing used blood, collected from a patient whose treatment included radiotherapy and nephrectomy. The CDR3 spells CASSLAARSLAPQHF. The CDR3 nucleotides are TGTGCCAGCAGCTTGGCCGCTAGAAGTTTGGCGCCCCAGCATTTT.